The clone carrying this T cell receptor (beta chain) was seen a handful of times. The antigen remains undetermined. The PCR made use of 60 Vbeta and 13 Jbeta primers. Profiled with immunoSEQ multiplex PCR; TCRdb holds only in-frame clones, not every one. The data hold about 140,000 clones, with around 82% observed a single time. The sample belongs to a study of cytomegalovirus exposure and HLA in healthy donors. The study's findings and limits: TCR beta chain V- and J-gene trimming was linked, in a later analysis, to a missense variant in DCLRE1C. By a later analysis, the bulk of CMV-associated TCR beta chains appeared HLA-restricted. There were about 160 TCR beta chains listed as cytomegalovirus-associated. The only immune exposure information that was available was CMV serostatus.

Trimming stripped 2 bases from V and 2 bases from J, with 14 bases between. The CDR3 is 15 amino acids. Germline V gene sequence: CDR1 SGDLS, CDR2 YYNGEE. The specimen was PBMCs. The rearrangement links TRBV9 to TRBJ2-7; D may be TRBD1 (6 bases). This receptor was taken from a woman under 30 in good health and CMV-seropositive. The CDR3 sequence: CASSVVAGVPYEQYF. In DNA form, the CDR3 reads TGTGCCAGCAGCGTCGTTGCAGGGGTCCCCTACGAGCAGTACTTC.